This T cell receptor (beta chain) stems from a study of blood T cell repertoires in COVID-19. The CDR3 sequence is 15 residues long. Trimming took 3 bases from V and 3 from J, leaving 15 bases between them. From germline, CDR1 is SGHDN and CDR2 FVKESK. Sequenced by immunoSEQ multiplex PCR; TCRdb stores in-frame clones only, minus some. The profile shows about 140,000 clones, approximately 81% of them singletons. The sequenced sample was peripheral blood. The sequence derives from a human donor in a cohort sampled during active COVID-19. The rearrangement links TRBV14 to TRBJ2-7; the D gene is possibly TRBD1 (6 bases). The DNA for the CDR3 is TGTGCCAGCAGCCATCTCCGGGACAAGATCTACGAGCAGTACTTC. It translates to CASSHLRDKIYEQYF.